This record covers a single T cell receptor beta chain. Assay used: immunoSEQ multiplex PCR; TCRdb lists only in-frame clones, some missing. The sample has 40,000 to 60,000 clones, 94% seen once. Germline CDR1 is SGHRS and CDR2 is YFSETQ. Trimming stripped 4 bases from V and 1 base from J, with 9 bases between. The CDR3 loop spans 13 amino acids. The data are from a study of T cell changes during pregnancy in multiple sclerosis. Sequencing used CD4+ T cells from peripheral blood mononuclear cells, obtained in the first trimester of pregnancy. The rearrangement joins TRBV5-1 to TRBJ2-7; D perhaps matches TRBD2 (5 bases). The sequence was obtained from a female donor with multiple sclerosis, enrolled in a pregnancy study. CDR3 nucleotides: TGCGCCAGCAGCACGTCGGGATCCTACGAGCAGTACTTC. It yields the protein CASSTSGSYEQYF.